This T cell receptor beta chain emerged from a study of OX40 agonist ivuxolimab in advanced cancers. Turning to the overall study: Ivuxolimab, which targeted the costimulatory receptor OX40 (CD134), was an agonistic, fully human IgG2 monoclonal antibody. Intravenous ivuxolimab was administered to patients every 2 weeks at six dose levels: 0.01, 0.1, 0.3, 1.5, 3 and 10 mg/kg. Among the 50 to 55 dose-escalation patients, around 19 had hepatocellular carcinoma, 15 or so melanoma, 9 renal cell carcinoma and 9 head and neck cancer. In the dose-escalation cohort, 70% to 85% of patients were male, and the mean age was roughly 60 years, with a range of 23 to 79. Patients were allowed to have had prior anti-PD-1, anti-PD-L1 or anti-CTLA-4 therapy, and approximately 40% of the dose-escalation patients had previously received checkpoint inhibitors. Partial responses occurred in three dose-escalation patients, of whom one had hepatocellular carcinoma and two had cutaneous melanoma. The purpose of peripheral TCRbeta sequencing was to test whether ivuxolimab changed TCR sequence diversity and led to clonal T-cell expansion. The paper covers the monotherapy dose-escalation part of the phase I ivuxolimab trial, which included N ≈ 57 patients.

Points the paper makes about the study in general: The antigen specificity of the clonally expanded peripheral T cells was not determined. Low levels of normalized T-cell clonal expansion were also seen in some patients who did not respond. After ivuxolimab, CD8+ T cells had more expanded clones than CD4+ T cells on average. In the 0.1-3.0 mg/kg groups, partial responders were among the patients with the lowest normalized peripheral clonal expansion, particularly in CD8+ T cells. At doses from 0.1 to 3.0 mg/kg, clonal expansion was seen in both CD4+ and CD8+ blood T cells between baseline and week 6.

To sequence the TCRbeta CDR3 region, genomic DNA was isolated from the sorted cells. The immunoSEQ Assay was used for sequencing of TCRbeta CDR3 regions. TCRdb carries this immuneACCESS record with in-frame sequences only. Its versions omit some clonotypes, under half of them owing to an unresolved V gene in the studies checked, with the rest unexplained. The sample table holds under 30,000 clones, of which roughly 84% were seen once. The leading ten clones occupy 11% to 15% of the sample. The trial excluded patients who had a history of autoimmune disease or were on systemic immunosuppression. Peripheral blood for TCR sequencing was collected from all dose cohorts at baseline, on cycle 4 day 1, and on cycle 7 day 1. The samples were drawn from a first-in-human, open-label, multicenter phase I dose-escalation trial of ivuxolimab. Adults with locally advanced or metastatic head and neck squamous cell, hepatocellular, melanoma or renal cell carcinoma were enrolled in the trial. Before TCR sequencing, CD4+ and CD8+ T cells were separately sorted from peripheral blood.

Of note for this clone: Its antigen remains unidentified. No qualities accompany the bases; no much larger clone lies one base away.

V is cut by 3 bases and J by 10 bases, and the space between the germline ends is 13 bases. Per the germline V gene (reference sequence), SEHNR is the CDR1 and FQNEAQ is the CDR2. CDR3 length: 14 amino acids, cysteine to phenylalanine. Only the CDR3 region is kept as DNA, spanning 42 bases read in frame from base 1. The V gene is TRBV7-9 and the J gene is TRBJ1-6; tentative D gene TRBD1, with 6 bases matching. This TCR derives from an adult with an advanced solid tumor such as melanoma, head and neck, liver or kidney cancer. Source: CD4+ or CD8+ T cells sorted from blood, taken in a trial of the OX40 agonist ivuxolimab. DNA sequence: TGTGCCAGCAGCTTCTCCGACAGGATATCACCCCTCCACTTT. Translated, it reads CASSFSDRISPLHF.